Listed below are T cell receptor beta chains from one sample, sequenced in a study of blood T cell repertoires in COVID-19. Profiling relied on immunoSEQ multiplex PCR, and the TCRdb table lists in-frame clones only, not all of them. The sample contains about 44,000 clones, about 85% of which appear only once. The sample taken for sequencing was peripheral blood. The receptors stem from a woman of 80 years or more in a cohort sampled during active or convalescent COVID-19. Both conserved end residues are part of each CDR3. D genes are given only for firm matches. Rows give clone size only sometimes, using once, few, many, or a class for an expanded clone.

D gene: NA; V gene: TRBV4-2; CDR3 length: 15; J gene: TRBJ1-2; clone size: NA; CDR3 DNA: TGTGCCAGCAGCCCCGCTACGGGGGTCGGACATGGCTACACCTTC; CDR3 protein: CASSPATGVGHGYTF
D gene: TRBD2; V gene: TRBV2; CDR3 length: 15; J gene: TRBJ2-1; clone size: NA; CDR3 DNA: TGTGCCAGCAGTCCCGGACTAGCGGGAGTTAATGAGCAGTTCTTC; CDR3 protein: CASSPGLAGVNEQFF
D gene: NA; V gene: TRBV30; CDR3 length: 11; J gene: TRBJ1-2; clone size: few; CDR3 DNA: TGTGCCTGGGACCGGGGCTATGGCTACACCTTC; CDR3 protein: CAWDRGYGYTF
D gene: NA; V gene: TRBV7-9; CDR3 length: 14; J gene: TRBJ1-2; clone size: NA; CDR3 DNA: TGTGCCAGCAAGGACAGTCCAAGACCCTATGGCTACACCTTC; CDR3 protein: CASKDSPRPYGYTF
D gene: NA; V gene: TRBV9; CDR3 length: 15; J gene: TRBJ1-6; clone size: NA; CDR3 DNA: TGTGCCAGCAGCGTAGCTCCCCAGGATAATTCACCCCTCCACTTT; CDR3 protein: CASSVAPQDNSPLHF
D gene: NA; V gene: TRBV5-1; CDR3 length: 14; J gene: TRBJ2-3; clone size: NA; CDR3 DNA: TGCGCCAGCAGCGAGGACTATAACACAGATACGCAGTATTTT; CDR3 protein: CASSEDYNTDTQYF
D gene: NA; V gene: TRBV7-2; CDR3 length: 15; J gene: TRBJ1-2; clone size: NA; CDR3 DNA: TGTGCCAGCAGCTTAGCAGGAGGTTATGGGAATGGCTACACCTTC; CDR3 protein: CASSLAGGYGNGYTF
D gene: NA; V gene: TRBV6-5; CDR3 length: 14; J gene: TRBJ1-5; clone size: NA; CDR3 DNA: TGTGCCAGCAGTTACACGCAGGGCAATCAGCCCCAGCATTTT; CDR3 protein: CASSYTQGNQPQHF
D gene: NA; V gene: TRBV2; CDR3 length: 14; J gene: TRBJ2-3; clone size: NA; CDR3 DNA: TGTGCCAGCAGCAGAACAGGGAACACAGATACGCAGTATTTT; CDR3 protein: CASSRTGNTDTQYF
D gene: TRBD1; V gene: TRBV29-1; CDR3 length: 13; J gene: TRBJ2-3; clone size: once; CDR3 DNA: TGCAGCGTCGGGACAGGGGGCACAGATACGCAGTATTTT; CDR3 protein: CSVGTGGTDTQYF
D gene: TRBD1; V gene: TRBV6-6; CDR3 length: 14; J gene: TRBJ1-4; clone size: NA; CDR3 DNA: TGTGCCAGCAGCACCGGGACAGGGACAGAAAAACTGTTTTTT; CDR3 protein: CASSTGTGTEKLFF
D gene: NA; V gene: TRBV5-1; CDR3 length: 15; J gene: TRBJ1-2; clone size: NA; CDR3 DNA: TGCGCCAGCAGCCTGAACGGATTGGGAGGGTATGGCTACACCTTC; CDR3 protein: CASSLNGLGGYGYTF
D gene: TRBD1; V gene: TRBV6-5; CDR3 length: 15; J gene: TRBJ1-5; clone size: NA; CDR3 DNA: TGTGCCAGCAGTTACTCTTACAGGGGAGGTCAGCCCCAGCATTTT; CDR3 protein: CASSYSYRGGQPQHF
D gene: NA; V gene: TRBV18; CDR3 length: 17; J gene: TRBJ1-1; clone size: NA; CDR3 DNA: TGTGCCAGCTCACGACTTCACTTGGGGGGACCGGGGACTGAAGCTTTCTTT; CDR3 protein: CASSRLHLGGPGTEAFF
D gene: NA; V gene: TRBV10-3; CDR3 length: 16; J gene: TRBJ2-6; clone size: few; CDR3 DNA: TGTGCCATCAGTCGACAGGTTCACTCTGGGGCCAACGTCCTGACTTTC; CDR3 protein: CAISRQVHSGANVLTF
D gene: NA; V gene: TRBV7-2; CDR3 length: 12; J gene: TRBJ2-5; clone size: NA; CDR3 DNA: TGTGCCAGCAGCTTAAGCTTCGAGACCCAGTACTTC; CDR3 protein: CASSLSFETQYF
D gene: NA; V gene: TRBV5-6; CDR3 length: 16; J gene: TRBJ1-2; clone size: NA; CDR3 DNA: TGTGCCAGCAGCTTAACGGGGGGGAGCCCTTACTATGGCTACACCTTC; CDR3 protein: CASSLTGGSPYYGYTF
D gene: TRBD2; V gene: TRBV19; CDR3 length: 15; J gene: TRBJ2-3; clone size: NA; CDR3 DNA: TGTGCCGATCAGAAGCTGGGGGGGTACACAGATACGCAGTATTTT; CDR3 protein: CADQKLGGYTDTQYF
D gene: TRBD1; V gene: TRBV7-2; CDR3 length: 15; J gene: TRBJ1-2; clone size: once; CDR3 DNA: TGTGCCAGCAGCTTAGAGGGACAGCCCTACTATGGCTACACCTTC; CDR3 protein: CASSLEGQPYYGYTF
D gene: TRBD2; V gene: TRBV6-2/TRBV6-3; CDR3 length: 18; J gene: TRBJ2-3; clone size: NA; CDR3 DNA: TGTGCCAGCAGTTACTTCGCGGGGGGGCCTGTAAGCACAGATACGCAGTATTTT; CDR3 protein: CASSYFAGGPVSTDTQYF
D gene: NA; V gene: TRBV3-1/TRBV3-2; CDR3 length: 14; J gene: TRBJ1-1; clone size: NA; CDR3 DNA: TGTGCCAGCAGCCTTTACCACATGAACACTGAAGCTTTCTTT; CDR3 protein: CASSLYHMNTEAFF
D gene: NA; V gene: TRBV11-3; CDR3 length: 13; J gene: TRBJ1-4; clone size: NA; CDR3 DNA: TGTGCCAGCAGCTCCGGGGGGGGCAGGAAACTGTTTTTT; CDR3 protein: CASSSGGGRKLFF
D gene: NA; V gene: TRBV5-4; CDR3 length: 15; J gene: TRBJ1-2; clone size: NA; CDR3 DNA: TGTGCCAGCAGCTTGGAGGGGGGAGGGATCTATGGCTACACCTTC; CDR3 protein: CASSLEGGGIYGYTF
D gene: NA; V gene: TRBV28; CDR3 length: 16; J gene: TRBJ1-1; clone size: NA; CDR3 DNA: TGTGCCAGCAGTTTATGGGGGGCTGGACCGAACACTGAAGCTTTCTTT; CDR3 protein: CASSLWGAGPNTEAFF
D gene: NA; V gene: TRBV5-1; CDR3 length: 17; J gene: TRBJ2-1; clone size: NA; CDR3 DNA: TGCGCCAGCAGGAGTGCTGGCGGCCAGAGCTCCTACAATGAGCAGTTCTTC; CDR3 protein: CASRSAGGQSSYNEQFF
D gene: NA; V gene: TRBV2; CDR3 length: 14; J gene: TRBJ2-6; clone size: NA; CDR3 DNA: TGTGCCAGCAGCCCAGACTCTGGGGCCAACGTCCTGACTTTC; CDR3 protein: CASSPDSGANVLTF